The sequence of this T cell receptor (beta chain) was determined in a study of cytomegalovirus exposure and HLA in healthy donors. Across the whole study: From HLA-typed donors, an early data release held roughly 89 million unique TCRs.

Trimming shortened V by 6 bases and J by 1 base, and 6 bases separated the two germline ends. The germline gives CDR1 KGHSH, CDR2 LQKENI. This CDR3 contains 12 residues. General study results and limits: Owing to their indistinguishability, certain V segments, notably TRBV6-2 and TRBV6-3, were excluded. The listing of roughly 160 TCR beta chains classed them as cytomegalovirus-associated.

PCR was performed using 60 Vbeta and 13 Jbeta primers. Clones were sequenced by immunoSEQ multiplex PCR, and TCRdb holds only the in-frame ones, with some missing. This sample carries roughly 110,000 clones, 74% of them seen once, and the ten largest clones take 2% to 2.5%. Notes on this clone: Its specificity is not known.

The specimen was PBMCs. This TCR was recovered from a human donor in good health. V and J are TRBV18 and TRBJ1-1; TRBD1 might be the D (5 bases). The CDR3 sequence: CASSTGNTEAFF. CDR3 nucleotides: TGTGCCAGCTCCACAGGGAACACTGAAGCTTTCTTT.